The 14 T cell receptor beta chains in this list originate from one sample, sequenced in a study of T and B cells in COVID-19 patients. TRB rearrangements were amplified by multiplex PCR with BIOMED2 TRB-A/B primers. TCRdb called the multiplex PCR reads again in MiXCR, with one record for every CDR3 protein. The sample contains 8,000 to 9,500 distinct CDR3 sequences, about a third of which appear only once. TRB was amplified from around 250-500 ng of blood genomic DNA. Sequencing was performed on blood. These receptors came from a human donor with active COVID-19.

The chain employs TRBV6-5 and TRBJ2-1; 11 bases align to TRBD2. Trimming took 6 bases from V and 6 from J; bases not matched to a gene: 7. Germline V gene data show CDR1 as MNHEY and CDR2 as SVGAGI. This CDR3 has 15 residues. In DNA form, the CDR3 reads TGTGCCAGCAGCGAACTAGCGGGAGTGGTCAATGAGCAGTTCTTC. It encodes CASSELAGVVNEQFF.

This chain joins TRBV10-3 and TRBJ1-2; tentatively, D is TRBD1 (6 bases). Germline lookup yields CDR1 ENHRY and CDR2 SYGVKD. V was trimmed by 3 bases and J by 2 bases, leaving 7 bases between them. This CDR3 has 13 residues. The CDR3 nucleotides read TGTGCCATCAGTGAAGGACAGAACTATGGCTACACCTTC. Residues: CAISEGQNYGYTF.

The genes are TRBV4-2 and TRBJ2-7, with D possibly matching TRBD2 (6 bases). The ends were cut back, 0 bases at V and 4 bases at J, with 22 bases in the middle. The CDR3 spans 18 residues. Germline loops: CDR1 LGHNA, CDR2 YNFKEQ. CDR3 nucleotides: TGTGCCAGCAGCCAAGACTTTACGAATCTTGGCGGGAAATACGAGCAGTACTTC. It codes for CASSQDFTNLGGKYEQYF.

CDR3 DNA: TGTGCCAGCAGTTACACAGGGGAGACCCAGTACTTC. As protein: CASSYTGETQYF. V is TRBV6-5 and J is TRBJ2-5, with a possible D match to TRBD1 (6 bases). V was clipped by 2 bases and J by 5 bases, with 6 bases between them. Germline loops: CDR1 MNHEY, CDR2 SVGAGI. The CDR3 length is 12 residues.

V and J are TRBV20-1 and TRBJ2-7; 7 nucleotides align to TRBD2. This CDR3 is 16 amino acids long. Per germline, CDR1 DFQATT and CDR2 SNEGSKA (reference sequence). The V and J ends lost 2 bases and 3 bases, in that order; junction bases with no gene match: 13. The CDR3 spells CSARLLSPSGDYEQYF. In DNA form, the CDR3 reads TGCAGTGCTAGACTCCTAAGTCCCAGCGGGGACTACGAGCAGTACTTC.

This sequence joins TRBV5-1 and TRBJ2-3; D is ambiguous. V was clipped by 0 bases and J by 3 bases, with 5 bases between them. Looked up from germline, CDR1 is SGHRS and CDR2 is YFSETQ. CDR3 size: 13 residues. CDR3 amino acids: CASSLVGTDTQYF. The CDR3 nucleotides are TGCGCCAGCAGCTTGGTTGGAACAGATACGCAGTATTTT.

The chain links TRBV7-9 to TRBJ1-1; D remains ambiguous. V was pared by 5 bases and J by 1 base, with 5 bases between. CDR1 and CDR2 (germline): SEHNR, FQNEAQ (reference sequence). The CDR3 is made up of 12 amino acids. The CDR3 sequence is CASSLQNTEAFF. The CDR3 DNA reads as TGTGCCAGCAGCCTCCAGAACACTGAAGCTTTCTTT. The full variable domain, its missing parts supplied by reference TRBV7-9 and TRBJ1-1, is DTGVSQNPRHKITKRGQNVTFRCDPISEHNRLYWYRQTLGQGPEFLTYFQNEAQLEKSRLLSDRFSAERPKGSFSTLEIQRTEQGDSAMYLCASSLQNTEAFFGQGTRLTVV.

The chain is built from TRBV15 and TRBJ2-5; no reliable D call. Germline V gene lookup returns CDR1 LNHNV and CDR2 YYDKDF (reference sequence). With 7 bases removed from V and 5 bases from J, the gap between germline ends came to 11 bases. The CDR3 length is 12 residues. The CDR3 DNA sequence: TGTGCCACCACGGGTTGGGGTGAGACCCAGTACTTC. It yields the protein CATTGWGETQYF.

This chain uses TRBV19 with TRBJ2-1; 8 bases line up with TRBD1. There are 16 residues in the CDR3. V shed 4 bases and J 3 bases; nucleotides not matched to a gene: 8. CDR1 and CDR2 from the germline V gene are LNHDA and SQIVND (reference sequence). Here the CDR3 DNA reads TGTGCCAGTAGTACCATTTTTGGACAGGGCTACAATGAGCAGTTCTTC. Protein product: CASSTIFGQGYNEQFF. Filled out from reference TRBV19 and TRBJ2-1, the complete variable domain reads DGGITQSPKYLFRKEGQNVTLSCEQNLNHDAMYWYRQDPGQGLRLIYYSQIVNDFQKGDIAEGYSVSREKKESFPLTVTSAQKNPTAFYLCASSTIFGQGYNEQFFGPGTRLTVL.

This clonotype was observed a few times. This chain uses TRBV6-2 or TRBV6-3 with TRBJ1-2, with a weak D call TRBD1 (6 bases). V lost 6 bases to trimming and J lost 12 bases, with 17 bases between them. The germline V gene encodes CDR1 MNHEY and CDR2 SVGEGT. The CDR3 extends over 12 amino acids. The CDR3 is CASSRTQGNHTF. The CDR3 nucleotides are TGTGCCAGCAGCCGAACTCAGGGGAATCACACCTTC.

V is TRBV19 and J is TRBJ1-1; weak D call: TRBD1 (6 bases). The CDR3 runs to 15 residues. Looked up from germline, CDR1 is LNHDA and CDR2 is SQIVND (reference sequence). Trimming stripped 5 bases from V and 8 bases from J, with 21 bases between. CDR3 bases: TGTGCCAGTAGTTTCCGGACAGCATTAAGCCCCGAAGCTTTCTTT. This sequence encodes CASSFRTALSPEAFF.

This clonotype was recorded a few times. CDR3 bases: TGTGCCAGCAGCTACGGACAGGTCCAAGAGACCCAGTACTTC. Its protein is CASSYGQVQETQYF. The chain links TRBV5-6 to TRBJ2-5, with 7 bases matching TRBD1. This CDR3 contains 14 residues. The germline V gene encodes CDR1 SGHDT and CDR2 YYEEEE. With V trimmed by 3 bases and J by 1 base, 3 bases remained unmatched.

The genes are TRBV6-5 and TRBJ1-1; D not certain. Germline assignment: CDR1 MNHEY and CDR2 SVGAGI. The CDR3 runs to 13 residues. The germline V and J ends were trimmed by 2 bases and 0 bases, with 4 bases remaining between them. CDR3 coding DNA: TGTGCCAGCAGTTACAGGTTGAACACTGAAGCTTTCTTT. This gives the protein CASSYRLNTEAFF.

This clonotype is categorized as medium-sized (0.01 to 0.1%). The V and J genes are TRBV29-1 and TRBJ2-7; tentative D call: TRBD2 (5 bases). Between the trimmed V and J ends, which lost 0 bases and 3 bases, there was a span of 6 bases. The CDR3 spans 12 residues. CDR1 and CDR2 (germline): SQVTM, ANQGSEA. CDR3: CSVEEAGYEQYF. CDR3 nucleotides: TGCAGCGTTGAAGAGGCGGGCTACGAGCAGTACTTC.